A selection of T cell receptor beta chains follows, all from one sample in a study of beta chain features in type 1 diabetes. Generated by immunoSEQ multiplex PCR, the TCRdb table keeps only in-frame clones and is missing some. The table includes 400,000 to 500,000 clones, about 15% detected once. Sequenced input: naive CD4+ T cells from blood. Receptors originate from a man aged 25 to 40 in good health. CDR3s include the opening cysteine and the closing phenylalanine or tryptophan. The order of the fields is J gene, CDR3 length, V gene, CDR3 protein.

J gene: TRBJ2-7
CDR3 length: 15
V gene: TRBV4-2
CDR3 protein: CASSQEAGGVFEQYF

J gene: TRBJ2-2
CDR3 length: 17
V gene: TRBV9
CDR3 protein: CASSSRVGLAGVGELFF

J gene: TRBJ2-3
CDR3 length: 15
V gene: TRBV10-3
CDR3 protein: CASSESSASTDTQYF

J gene: TRBJ1-1
CDR3 length: 16
V gene: TRBV29-1
CDR3 protein: CSVEDPRLGVNTEAFF

J gene: TRBJ2-3
CDR3 length: 12
V gene: TRBV7-9
CDR3 protein: CASSAQGNTQYF

J gene: TRBJ2-7
CDR3 length: 11
V gene: TRBV25-1
CDR3 protein: CASSEGAVEYF

J gene: TRBJ2-3
CDR3 length: 16
V gene: TRBV5-1
CDR3 protein: CASSSLAGVLTDTQYF

J gene: TRBJ1-2
CDR3 length: 16
V gene: TRBV9
CDR3 protein: CASSVDPGAVNYGYTF

J gene: TRBJ2-2
CDR3 length: 15
V gene: TRBV7-9
CDR3 protein: CASSFDGPWGGELFF

J gene: TRBJ2-1
CDR3 length: 18
V gene: TRBV9
CDR3 protein: CASSVSLSSGRLGNEQFF

J gene: TRBJ2-3
CDR3 length: 16
V gene: TRBV28
CDR3 protein: CASSFRSGTSGGGWYF

J gene: TRBJ1-1
CDR3 length: 11
V gene: TRBV20-1
CDR3 protein: CSATGPPEAFF

J gene: TRBJ2-1
CDR3 length: 15
V gene: TRBV30
CDR3 protein: CAWSVRGGAYNEQFF

J gene: TRBJ2-3
CDR3 length: 12
V gene: TRBV6-5
CDR3 protein: CASSSEIDTQYF

J gene: TRBJ2-3
CDR3 length: 16
V gene: TRBV19
CDR3 protein: CASSLLGQSITDTQYF

J gene: TRBJ2-3
CDR3 length: 15
V gene: TRBV18
CDR3 protein: CASRHRGSGTDTQYF

J gene: TRBJ2-7
CDR3 length: 15
V gene: TRBV2
CDR3 protein: CASRPSPGDLYEQYF

J gene: TRBJ2-5
CDR3 length: 14
V gene: TRBV9
CDR3 protein: CASSPGTSWETQYF

J gene: TRBJ2-2
CDR3 length: 16
V gene: TRBV9
CDR3 protein: CASSVSSTGNTGELFF

J gene: TRBJ1-1
CDR3 length: 15
V gene: TRBV4-3
CDR3 protein: CASSQDPQGVTEAFF

J gene: TRBJ2-5
CDR3 length: 15
V gene: TRBV4-3
CDR3 protein: CASSLGGGYGEAQYF

J gene: TRBJ1-5
CDR3 length: 13
V gene: TRBV9
CDR3 protein: CASSPAGNQPQHF

J gene: TRBJ1-2
CDR3 length: 13
V gene: TRBV2
CDR3 protein: CASTAGGWYGYTF

J gene: TRBJ2-5
CDR3 length: 14
V gene: TRBV7-2
CDR3 protein: CASSPRTGGETQYF

J gene: TRBJ1-2
CDR3 length: 16
V gene: TRBV5-1
CDR3 protein: CASSLTTGTAGYGYTF

J gene: TRBJ2-3
CDR3 length: 14
V gene: TRBV7-3
CDR3 protein: CASSFGQRADTQYF

J gene: TRBJ2-3
CDR3 length: 15
V gene: TRBV19
CDR3 protein: CASSIGTAGPDTQYF

J gene: TRBJ2-1
CDR3 length: 15
V gene: TRBV7-2
CDR3 protein: CASSTGQSSYNEQFF

J gene: .
CDR3 length: 10
V gene: TRBV20-1
CDR3 protein: CSANEETQYF

J gene: TRBJ1-5
CDR3 length: 14
V gene: TRBV4-1
CDR3 protein: CASSLQVGNQPQHF

J gene: TRBJ1-1
CDR3 length: 14
V gene: TRBV9
CDR3 protein: CASRQGLRNTEAFF

J gene: TRBJ2-5
CDR3 length: 11
V gene: TRBV11-2
CDR3 protein: CASSLVASTYF

J gene: TRBJ1-5
CDR3 length: 12
V gene: TRBV7-2
CDR3 protein: CASSLANQPQHF

J gene: TRBJ2-3
CDR3 length: 14
V gene: TRBV5-6
CDR3 protein: CASSFRAGTDTQYF

J gene: TRBJ2-1
CDR3 length: 15
V gene: TRBV7-2
CDR3 protein: CASSLGLAAYNEQFF

J gene: TRBJ2-4
CDR3 length: 18
V gene: TRBV14
CDR3 protein: CASSKFRPGHYTKNIQYF

J gene: TRBJ2-1
CDR3 length: 18
V gene: TRBV16
CDR3 protein: CASTAGSRVFLSYNEQFF

J gene: TRBJ2-3
CDR3 length: 13
V gene: TRBV5-4
CDR3 protein: CASSSSGSDTQYF

J gene: TRBJ2-2
CDR3 length: 14
V gene: TRBV9
CDR3 protein: CASSGQGNTGELFF

J gene: TRBJ2-4
CDR3 length: 16
V gene: TRBV19
CDR3 protein: CASSGLAGDAKNIQYF

J gene: TRBJ2-2
CDR3 length: 13
V gene: TRBV7-2
CDR3 protein: CASSLGVIGELFF

J gene: TRBJ2-1
CDR3 length: 16
V gene: TRBV14
CDR3 protein: CASSQGSSGNYNEQFF

J gene: TRBJ2-3
CDR3 length: 14
V gene: TRBV4-2
CDR3 protein: CASSRGQAPDTQYF

J gene: TRBJ2-3
CDR3 length: 15
V gene: TRBV9
CDR3 protein: CASSVGTSGPDTQYF

J gene: TRBJ2-1
CDR3 length: 14
V gene: TRBV18
CDR3 protein: CASSPRDRGNEQFF

J gene: TRBJ2-5
CDR3 length: 15
V gene: TRBV9
CDR3 protein: CASSVGTSSQETQYF

J gene: TRBJ2-5
CDR3 length: 15
V gene: TRBV5-1
CDR3 protein: CASRKALAAQETQYF

J gene: TRBJ1-2
CDR3 length: 13
V gene: TRBV7-2
CDR3 protein: CASSLKDNYGYTF

J gene: TRBJ1-1
CDR3 length: 14
V gene: TRBV5-1
CDR3 protein: CASSLVETNTEAFF

J gene: TRBJ2-3
CDR3 length: 12
V gene: TRBV9
CDR3 protein: CASSGDRDTQYF

J gene: TRBJ2-7
CDR3 length: 15
V gene: TRBV9
CDR3 protein: CASSVAPDRVGEQYF

J gene: TRBJ2-2
CDR3 length: 17
V gene: TRBV4-1
CDR3 protein: CASSHPLAGANTGELFF

J gene: TRBJ2-2
CDR3 length: 14
V gene: TRBV27
CDR3 protein: CASSPRRNTGELFF

J gene: TRBJ2-5
CDR3 length: 13
V gene: TRBV2
CDR3 protein: CASSTDRGETQYF

J gene: TRBJ1-5
CDR3 length: 14
V gene: TRBV18
CDR3 protein: CASSMTGANQPQHF

J gene: TRBJ1-1
CDR3 length: 13
V gene: TRBV6-6
CDR3 protein: CASSPTANTEAFF

J gene: TRBJ2-2
CDR3 length: 15
V gene: TRBV19
CDR3 protein: CASNLLAGNTGELFF

J gene: TRBJ2-5
CDR3 length: 12
V gene: TRBV18
CDR3 protein: CASSPTTGTQYF

J gene: TRBJ1-4
CDR3 length: 14
V gene: TRBV29-1
CDR3 protein: CSVSGVATNEKLFF

J gene: TRBJ1-1
CDR3 length: 13
V gene: TRBV6-1
CDR3 protein: CASSEERGTEAFF